One sample yielded the 5 T cell receptor beta chains listed below, sequenced in a study of cytomegalovirus exposure and HLA in healthy donors. Repertoires were generated with immunoSEQ multiplex PCR, while TCRdb's copy carries only in-frame clones and drops some. The sample lists approximately 110,000 clones; approximately 90% were seen once. Sequencing used PBMCs. These receptors originate from a woman under 30 in good health and CMV-seropositive.

The sample holds a few counts of this clone. V is TRBV5-1 and J is TRBJ2-7; D may be TRBD2 (5 bases). The V gene's germline CDR1 is SGHRS and CDR2 YFSETQ. V dropped 4 bases and J dropped 0 bases, with 11 bases sitting between them. This CDR3 spans 14 amino acids. CDR3 sequence (DNA): TGCGCCAGCAGCCCTCTTGGAGGCTCCTACGAGCAGTACTTC. This sequence encodes CASSPLGGSYEQYF.

The V call is TRBV2, the J call TRBJ1-1; the match to TRBD1 covers 7 bases. Germline V lookup: CDR1 SNHLY, CDR2 FYNNEI. V shed 7 bases and J 5 bases; nucleotides not matched to a gene: 16. The CDR3 extends over 16 amino acids. The CDR3 DNA is TGTGCCAGCACCGAGGAGACAGGGTCTTTGGGGACTGAAGCTTTCTTT. Its translation: CASTEETGSLGTEAFF.

The V and J genes are TRBV10-3 and TRBJ2-2; D unresolved. Germline CDR1 and CDR2: ENHRY and SYGVKD. The CDR3 length is 14 residues. V was shortened by 0 bases and J by 5 bases, with 7 bases between the two germline ends. The CDR3 loop reads CAISESRWTGELFF. CDR3 DNA sequence: TGTGCCATCAGTGAGTCGAGATGGACCGGGGAGCTGTTTTTT.

This rearrangement joins TRBV2 to TRBJ1-3; D is perhaps TRBD1 (5 bases). The CDR3 sequence is 16 residues long. Looked up from germline, CDR1 is SNHLY and CDR2 is FYNNEI. The ends were cut back, 7 bases at V and 0 bases at J, with 16 bases in the middle. This chain's CDR3 is CASNLPGGYSGNTIYF. The DNA for the CDR3 is TGTGCCAGCAATCTTCCGGGGGGATACTCTGGAAACACCATATATTTT. The full variable domain, in which reference TRBV2 and TRBJ1-3 provide the parts outside the CDR3, is EPEVTQTPSHQVTQMGQEVILRCVPISNHLYFYWYRQILGQKVEFLVSFYNNEISEKSEIFDDQFSVERPDGSNFTLKIRSTKLEDSAMYFCASNLPGGYSGNTIYFGEGSWLTVV.

As regards this clone: The identical CDR3 is also encoded by other nucleotide sequences in the sample. The chain has TRBV18 and TRBJ1-2; D might be TRBD1 (6 bases). Germline CDR1 KGHSH, CDR2 LQKENI. This CDR3 has 13 amino acids. Between the trimmed V and J ends, which lost 2 bases and 2 bases, there was a span of 6 bases. This CDR3 reads CASSPDRNYGYTF. In DNA form, the CDR3 reads TGTGCCAGCTCACCAGACAGGAACTATGGCTACACCTTC.